This entry features one T cell receptor beta chain sequence. What it binds is unknown. Clones were sequenced by immunoSEQ multiplex PCR, and TCRdb holds only the in-frame ones, with some missing. This sample yields 3,500 to 5,000 clones, of which roughly two thirds are seen a single time; roughly 9.4% belongs to the top ten. These data are taken from a study of coeliac disease. Background on the study: Coeliac patients had newly diagnosed active disease, refractory type I disease, or gluten-free diet control. Without high-resolution HLA typing, biased TRBV7-2 usage was examined as a proof of principle. Whole-study findings and limits: Unbiased detection of gliadin-specific T cells was judged not feasible with this approach. Active celiac intraepithelial and lamina propria samples had lower TRB and TRG clonality than control samples. Few TRB amino acid sequences were shared between samples; most were unique.

Germline V gives CDR1 LNHDA, CDR2 SQIVND (reference sequence). V was shortened by 7 bases and J by 0 bases, with 3 bases between the two germline ends. This CDR3 spans 11 amino acids. The receptor's source is a man in his 70s with active celiac disease. The gene calls are TRBV19 and TRBJ1-2; D is undetermined. The sequenced sample was intraepithelial lymphocytes from the gut. CDR3 region: CASTANYGYTF. CDR3 coding DNA: TGTGCCAGTACAGCTAACTATGGCTACACCTTC.